What follows are 14 T cell receptor beta chains derived from one specimen sequenced in a study of STAT3 mutations in large granular lymphocyte leukemia. Regarding the study as a whole: In T-cell large granular lymphocyte leukemia, about half of patients showed multiple immunodominant subclonotypes.

Here immunoSEQ multiplex PCR was the method, and the copy in TCRdb shows in-frame clones only, minus some. The data contain about 1,800 clones, approximately 28% of them seen just once; the ten biggest clones take up approximately 71%. Their antigens are not known. Sequenced sample: peripheral blood mononuclear cells. The receptor source for this set is a male patient in his fifties with T-cell large granular lymphocyte leukemia. Some clones in this sample may be carry-over from other donors' samples.

This chain uses TRBV5-1 with TRBJ2-7, with D hard to call. Trimming stripped 2 bases from V and 0 bases from J, with 9 bases between. The CDR3 has 14 residues. Germline V gene data show CDR1 as SGHRS and CDR2 as YFSETQ. CDR3 nucleotides: TGCGCCAGCAGCTTAAAGATTGGCTCCTACGAGCAGTACTTC. Protein: CASSLKIGSYEQYF. The full variable domain, completed using reference TRBV5-1 and TRBJ2-7, is KAGVTQTPRYLIKTRGQQVTLSCSPISGHRSVSWYQQTPGQGLQFLFEYFSETQRNKGNFPGRFSGRQFSNSRSEMNVSTLELGDSALYLCASSLKIGSYEQYFGPGTRLTVT.

This clone was counted only a few times. The chain uses TRBV5-8 and TRBJ1-2, with TRBD1 as a possible D gene (5 bases). Trimming took 4 bases from V and 5 from J, leaving 21 bases between them. Germline-derived CDR1 and CDR2 are SGHTS and YDEGEE. The CDR3 runs 16 residues. This chain's CDR3 is CASSTGAIPGTYGYTF. The CDR3 coding sequence is TGTGCCAGCAGCACAGGTGCCATTCCAGGAACTTATGGCTACACCTTC.

The chain uses TRBV10-3 and TRBJ2-2; no reliable D call. V dropped 7 bases and J dropped 6 bases, with 12 bases sitting between them. Germline values: CDR1 ENHRY, CDR2 SYGVKD. The CDR3 spans 13 residues. CDR3 sequence: CAITAQLPGELFF. The CDR3 nucleotides are TGTGCCATCACAGCGCAGCTCCCCGGGGAGCTGTTTTTT.

This chain connects TRBV29-1 to TRBJ1-5, with D possibly matching TRBD1 (5 bases). The V gene lost 4 bases and the J gene lost 2 bases, with 9 bases spanning the gap. The CDR3 loop spans 13 amino acids. Germline V gene sequence: CDR1 SQVTM, CDR2 ANQGSEA. CDR3 residues: CSVGGEGNQPQHF. CDR3 bases: TGCAGCGTTGGAGGGGAGGGCAATCAGCCCCAGCATTTT.

V and J are TRBV5-1 and TRBJ2-1; perhaps TRBD2 as D (5 bases). Deletions cut 5 bases from V and 4 bases from J, with 7 bases between. The CDR3 totals 12 residues. Germline loops: CDR1 SGHRS, CDR2 YFSETQ. The CDR3 protein is CASRSGYNEQFF. The CDR3 DNA sequence: TGCGCCAGCAGAAGCGGATACAATGAGCAGTTCTTC.

The V gene is TRBV5-1, the J gene TRBJ2-5; D may be TRBD1 (5 bases). CDR1 and CDR2 (germline): SGHRS, YFSETQ. V gave up 4 bases and J gave up 6 bases, with 28 bases separating them. The CDR3 sequence is 18 residues long. The DNA for the CDR3 is TGCGCCAGCAGCAACCAACAGGTACCCGGCCAGGATTTGAAGACCCAGTACTTC. Its translation: CASSNQQVPGQDLKTQYF.

V is TRBV27 and J is TRBJ2-7; 10 bases align to TRBD1. CDR1 is MNHEY, CDR2 SMNVEV, per germline (reference sequence). V trimming: 6 bases; J trimming: 4 bases; junction bases outside the gene matches: 6. The CDR3 is 14 amino acids. The CDR3 is CASRSLGQGYEQYF. As DNA, the CDR3 is TGTGCCAGCAGAAGCCTGGGACAGGGGTACGAGCAGTACTTC.

CDR3 nucleotide sequence: TGTGCCGTCTTCGCCCCGGGGGGCACAGATACGCAGTATTTT. Translating it yields CAVFAPGGTDTQYF. The rearrangement uses TRBV30 and TRBJ2-3, with a weak D call TRBD2 (6 bases). Germline V lookup: CDR1 GTSNPN, CDR2 SVGIG (reference sequence). Trimming took off 8 bases at V and 1 base at J, with 16 bases between the two ends. The CDR3 spans 14 residues.

The genes are TRBV30 and TRBJ2-3; tentative D call: TRBD2 (6 bases). V was shortened by 2 bases and J by 0 bases, with 9 bases between the two germline ends. CDR3 length: 14 amino acids. Germline lookup yields CDR1 GTSNPN and CDR2 SVGIG (reference sequence). The CDR3 reads CAWSRGASTDTQYF. In nucleotides, the CDR3 is TGTGCCTGGAGTCGCGGGGCTAGCACAGATACGCAGTATTTT.

Comment on this clone: The conserved closing phenylalanine or tryptophan is absent in this CDR3, likely reflecting a read error. V usage is TRBV13 and J usage is TRBJ2-3, with TRBD2 matching 9 bases. There are 17 residues in the CDR3. The germline gives CDR1 PRHDT, CDR2 FYEKMQ (reference sequence). The junction had 11 bases not matched to a gene; V was cut back by 5 bases and J by 2 bases. The chain's CDR3 is CASSHDVAGAFTDTQYV. The CDR3 nucleotides are TGTGCCAGCAGCCACGACGTAGCGGGGGCTTTCACAGATACGCAGTATGTG.

This clone ranks as medium-sized (0.01 to 0.1%). The chain has TRBV4-1 and TRBJ2-7; D assignment may be TRBD1 or TRBD2 (5 bases each). Trimming took off 0 bases at V and 4 bases at J, with 16 bases between the two ends. Looked up from germline, CDR1 is MGHRA and CDR2 is YSYEKL. This CDR3 has 16 amino acids. CDR3 amino acids: CASSQDGTGTGYEQYF. For the CDR3, the DNA is TGCGCCAGCAGCCAAGATGGTACCGGGACGGGGTACGAGCAGTACTTC.

This clone appeared a few times. This chain uses TRBV5-4 with TRBJ2-1, with D perhaps matching TRBD1 (5 bases). V lost 3 bases and J lost 4, with 8 bases in between. CDR3 length: 13 amino acids. Per the germline V gene, CDR1 is SGHNT and CDR2 is YYREEE (reference sequence). CDR3 residues: CASSWGEYNEQFF. In DNA form, the CDR3 reads TGTGCCAGCAGCTGGGGCGAGTACAATGAGCAGTTCTTC.

This sequence joins TRBV18 and TRBJ2-4, with TRBD2 matching 9 bases. Germline loops: CDR1 KGHSH, CDR2 LQKENI. The CDR3 runs to 16 residues. J gave up 2 bases and V 4 bases, and 6 bases lay outside the gene matches. The CDR3 nucleotides are TGTGCCAGCTCACTTAGCGGGAGCGGGACCAAAAACATTCAGTACTTC. It translates to CASSLSGSGTKNIQYF.

This clone is deemed medium-sized. The chain recombines TRBV7-9 with TRBJ2-1; D not certain. CDR1 and CDR2 (germline): SEHNR, FQNEAQ (reference sequence). The germline V and J ends were trimmed by 10 bases and 2 bases, with 15 bases remaining between them. The CDR3 has 14 residues. The CDR3 is CATKATPAYNEQFF. DNA for the CDR3: TGTGCCACGAAGGCGACGCCCGCCTACAATGAGCAGTTCTTC.